One and the same sample provided the 3 T cell receptor beta chains below, sequenced in a study of T cells in Graves' hyperthyroidism and ophthalmopathy. Researchers took RNA transcripts and amplified the TCR beta CDR3 regions from them. The HTBI set primed first-round TCR CDR3 RT-PCR. TCRdb re-analysed the multiplex PCR reads in MiXCR, keeping a single row per CDR3 protein. The sample has hundreds of thousands of distinct CDR3 sequences; 35% to 45% are singletons. What was sequenced was blood. These receptors originate from a young man with Graves' hyperthyroidism.

This clonotype was detected only a few times. The V gene is TRBV12-3 or TRBV12-4, the J gene TRBJ2-7; D is uncertain. The CDR3 runs to 12 residues. The ends were cut back, 4 bases at V and 3 bases at J, with 7 bases in the middle. CDR3: CASSSHIYEQYF. The CDR3 nucleotides are TGTGCCAGCAGTTCCCACATCTACGAGCAGTACTTC.

This clonotype came up many times. Here the CDR3 DNA reads TGCAGTGCCGGACAGGCCCAGATGAACACTGAAGCTTTCTTT. This codes for CSAGQAQMNTEAFF. The genes are TRBV29-1 and TRBJ1-1, with TRBD1 matching 7 bases. Germline loops: CDR1 SQVTM, CDR2 ANQGSEA. There are 14 residues in the CDR3. The variable domain in full, with the rest retrieved from reference TRBV29-1 and TRBJ1-1, is SAVISQKPSRDICQRGTSLTIQCQVDSQVTMMFWYRQQPGQSLTLIATANQGSEATYESGFVIDKFPISRPNLTFSTLTVSNMSPEDSSIYLCSAGQAQMNTEAFFGQGTRLTVV.

The CDR3 here is CSVGTGGNYGYTF. CDR3 nucleotides: TGCAGCGTGGGAACAGGGGGCAACTATGGCTACACCTTC. The rearrangement joins TRBV29-1 to TRBJ1-2; TRBD1 agrees at 9 bases. Germline assignment: CDR1 SQVTM and CDR2 ANQGSEA. This CDR3 has 13 residues. The ends lost 6 bases at V and 2 bases at J; junction bases unmatched: 4.